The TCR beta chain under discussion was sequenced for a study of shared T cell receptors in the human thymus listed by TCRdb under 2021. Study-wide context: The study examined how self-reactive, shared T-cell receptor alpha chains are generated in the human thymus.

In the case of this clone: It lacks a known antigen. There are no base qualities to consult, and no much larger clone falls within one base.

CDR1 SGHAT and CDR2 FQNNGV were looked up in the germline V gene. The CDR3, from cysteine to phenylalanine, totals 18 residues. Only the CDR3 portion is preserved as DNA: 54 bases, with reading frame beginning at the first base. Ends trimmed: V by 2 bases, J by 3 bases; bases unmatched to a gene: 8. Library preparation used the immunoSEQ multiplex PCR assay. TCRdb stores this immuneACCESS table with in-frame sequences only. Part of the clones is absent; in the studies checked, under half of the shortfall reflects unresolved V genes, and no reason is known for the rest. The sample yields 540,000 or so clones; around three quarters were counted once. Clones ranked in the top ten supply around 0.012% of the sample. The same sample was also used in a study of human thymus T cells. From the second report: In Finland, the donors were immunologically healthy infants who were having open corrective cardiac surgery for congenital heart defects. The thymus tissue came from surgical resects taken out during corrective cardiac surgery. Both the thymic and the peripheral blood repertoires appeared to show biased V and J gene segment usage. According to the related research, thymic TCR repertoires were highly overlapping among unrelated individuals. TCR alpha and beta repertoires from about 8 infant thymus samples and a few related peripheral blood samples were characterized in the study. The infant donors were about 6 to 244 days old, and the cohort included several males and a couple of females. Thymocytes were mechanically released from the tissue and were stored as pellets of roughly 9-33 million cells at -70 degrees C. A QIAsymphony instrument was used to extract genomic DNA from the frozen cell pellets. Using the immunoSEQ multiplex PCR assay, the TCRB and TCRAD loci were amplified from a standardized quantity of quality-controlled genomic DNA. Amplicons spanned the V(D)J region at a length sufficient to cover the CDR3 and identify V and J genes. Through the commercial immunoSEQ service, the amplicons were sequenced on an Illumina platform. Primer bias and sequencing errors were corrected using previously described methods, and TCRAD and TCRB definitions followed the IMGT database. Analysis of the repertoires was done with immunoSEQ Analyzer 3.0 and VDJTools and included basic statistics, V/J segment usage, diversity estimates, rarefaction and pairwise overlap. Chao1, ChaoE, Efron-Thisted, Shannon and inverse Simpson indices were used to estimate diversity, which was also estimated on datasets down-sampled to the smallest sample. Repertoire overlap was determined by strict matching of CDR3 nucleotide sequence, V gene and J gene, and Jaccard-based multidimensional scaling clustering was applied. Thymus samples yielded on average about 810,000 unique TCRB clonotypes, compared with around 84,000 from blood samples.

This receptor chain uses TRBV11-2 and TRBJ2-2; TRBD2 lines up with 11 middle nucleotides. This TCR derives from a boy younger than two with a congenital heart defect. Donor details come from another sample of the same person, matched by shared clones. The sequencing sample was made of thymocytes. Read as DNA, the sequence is TGTGCCAGCAGCTTAAACGGGCTAGCGGGAGGCCACACCGGGGAGCTGTTTTTT. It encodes CASSLNGLAGGHTGELFF.